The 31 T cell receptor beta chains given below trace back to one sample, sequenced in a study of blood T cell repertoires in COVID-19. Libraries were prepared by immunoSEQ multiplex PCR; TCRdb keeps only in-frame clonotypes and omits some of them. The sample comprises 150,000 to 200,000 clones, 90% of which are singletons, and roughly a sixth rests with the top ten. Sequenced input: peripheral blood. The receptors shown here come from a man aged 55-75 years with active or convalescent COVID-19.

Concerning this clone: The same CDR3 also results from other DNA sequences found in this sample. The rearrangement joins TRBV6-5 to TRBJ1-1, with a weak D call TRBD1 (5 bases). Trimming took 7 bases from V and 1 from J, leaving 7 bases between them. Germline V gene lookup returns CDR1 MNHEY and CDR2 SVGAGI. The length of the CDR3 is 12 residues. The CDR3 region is CASIRGNTEAFF. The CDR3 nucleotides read TGTGCCAGCATAAGGGGGAACACTGAAGCTTTCTTT.

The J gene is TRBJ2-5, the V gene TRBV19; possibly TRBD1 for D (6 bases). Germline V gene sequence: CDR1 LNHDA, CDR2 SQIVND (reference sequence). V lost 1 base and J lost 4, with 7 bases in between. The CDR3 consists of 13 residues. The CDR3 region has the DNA TGTGCCAGTAGTATAGTAGGGGGAGAGACCCAGTACTTC. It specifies CASSIVGGETQYF. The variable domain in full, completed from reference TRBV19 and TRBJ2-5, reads DGGITQSPKYLFRKEGQNVTLSCEQNLNHDAMYWYRQDPGQGLRLIYYSQIVNDFQKGDIAEGYSVSREKKESFPLTVTSAQKNPTAFYLCASSIVGGETQYFGPGTRLLVL.

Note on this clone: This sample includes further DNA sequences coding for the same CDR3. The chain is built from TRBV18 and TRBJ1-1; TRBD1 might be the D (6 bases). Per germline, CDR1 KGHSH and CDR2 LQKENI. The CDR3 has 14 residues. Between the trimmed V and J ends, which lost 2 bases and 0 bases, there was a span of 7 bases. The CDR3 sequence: CASSPGQLNTEAFF. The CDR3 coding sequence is TGTGCCAGCTCACCAGGACAGCTGAACACTGAAGCTTTCTTT. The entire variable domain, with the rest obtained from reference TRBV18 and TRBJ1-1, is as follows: NAGVMQNPRHLVRRRGQEARLRCSPMKGHSHVYWYRQLPEEGLKFMVYLQKENIIDESGMPKERFSAEFPKEGPSILRIQQVVRGDSAAYFCASSPGQLNTEAFFGQGTRLTVV.

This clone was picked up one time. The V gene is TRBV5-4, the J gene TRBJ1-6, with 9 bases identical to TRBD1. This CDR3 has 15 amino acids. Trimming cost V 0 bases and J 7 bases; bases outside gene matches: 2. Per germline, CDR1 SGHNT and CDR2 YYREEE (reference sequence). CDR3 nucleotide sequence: TGTGCCAGCAGCTTGGATGGGACAGGGAATTCACCCCTCCACTTT. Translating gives CASSLDGTGNSPLHF. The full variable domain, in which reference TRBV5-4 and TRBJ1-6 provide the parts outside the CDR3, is ETGVTQSPTHLIKTRGQQVTLRCSSQSGHNTVSWYQQALGQGPQFIFQYYREEENGRGNFPPRFSGLQFPNYSSELNVNALELDDSALYLCASSLDGTGNSPLHFGNGTRLTVT.

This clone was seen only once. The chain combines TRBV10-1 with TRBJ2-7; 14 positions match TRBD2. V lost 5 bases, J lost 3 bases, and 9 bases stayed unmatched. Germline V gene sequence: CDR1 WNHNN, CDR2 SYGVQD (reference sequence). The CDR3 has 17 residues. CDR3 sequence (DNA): TGCGCCAGCAGTCCCACCGGACTAGCGGGGGGAGGCTACGAGCAGTACTTC. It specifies CASSPTGLAGGGYEQYF.

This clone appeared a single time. As DNA, the CDR3 is TGTGCCAGCAGCTTCCGGGGGACCTACAATGAGCAGTTCTTC. Protein sequence: CASSFRGTYNEQFF. This rearrangement joins TRBV5-6 to TRBJ2-1, with TRBD2 as a possible D gene (6 bases). This CDR3 has 14 residues. CDR1 and CDR2 from the germline V gene are SGHDT and YYEEEE. V shed 2 bases and J shed 2 bases, with 8 bases lying between them.

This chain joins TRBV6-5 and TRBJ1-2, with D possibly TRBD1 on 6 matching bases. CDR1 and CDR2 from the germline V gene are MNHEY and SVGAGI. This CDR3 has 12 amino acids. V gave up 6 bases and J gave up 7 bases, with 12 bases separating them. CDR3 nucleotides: TGTGCCAGCAGGCAACAGGGTGGTGGCTACACCTTC. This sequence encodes CASRQQGGGYTF.

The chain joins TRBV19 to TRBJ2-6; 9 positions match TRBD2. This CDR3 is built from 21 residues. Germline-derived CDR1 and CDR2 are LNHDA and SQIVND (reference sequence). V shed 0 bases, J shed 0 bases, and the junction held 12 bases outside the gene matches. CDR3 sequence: CASSIDLLGLAGSSGANVLTF. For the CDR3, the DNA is TGTGCCAGTAGTATAGATCTATTGGGGCTAGCGGGGTCCTCTGGGGCCAACGTCCTGACTTTC.

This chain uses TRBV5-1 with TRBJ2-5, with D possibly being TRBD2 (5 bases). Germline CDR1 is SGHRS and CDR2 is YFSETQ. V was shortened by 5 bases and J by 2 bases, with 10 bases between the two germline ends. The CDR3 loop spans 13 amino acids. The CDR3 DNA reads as TGCGCCAGCAGTACCGGGAAACAAGAGACCCAGTACTTC. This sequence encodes CASSTGKQETQYF.

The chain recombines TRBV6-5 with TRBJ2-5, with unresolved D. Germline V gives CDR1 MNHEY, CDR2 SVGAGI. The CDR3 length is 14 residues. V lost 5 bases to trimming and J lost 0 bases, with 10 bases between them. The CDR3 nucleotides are TGTGCCAGCAGTATGGGCGTAAACCAAGAGACCCAGTACTTC. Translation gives CASSMGVNQETQYF.

Here the CDR3 reads CASSPGTGAGNTIYF. CDR3 coding DNA: TGTGCCAGCAGTCCCGGGACAGGTGCTGGAAACACCATATATTTT. V and J are TRBV6-2 or TRBV6-3 and TRBJ1-3; 8 bases agree with TRBD1. After removal of 5 bases from V and 2 bases from J, the junction contained 5 bases not matched to a gene. The CDR3 length is 15 residues. Germline V lookup: CDR1 MNHEY, CDR2 SVGEGT.

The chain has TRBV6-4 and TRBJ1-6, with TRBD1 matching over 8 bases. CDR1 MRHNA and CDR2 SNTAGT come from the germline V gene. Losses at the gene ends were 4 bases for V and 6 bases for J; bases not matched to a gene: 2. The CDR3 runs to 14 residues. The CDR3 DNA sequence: TGTGCCAGCAGTGCCACAGGGGGTAATTCACCCCTCCACTTT. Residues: CASSATGGNSPLHF.

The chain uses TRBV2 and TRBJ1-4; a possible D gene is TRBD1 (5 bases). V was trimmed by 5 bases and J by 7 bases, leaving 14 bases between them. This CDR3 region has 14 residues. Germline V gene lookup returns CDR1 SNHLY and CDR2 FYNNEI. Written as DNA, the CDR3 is TGTGCCAGCAGTCTGGGGCAGGGTGGTGAAAAACTGTTTTTT. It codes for CASSLGQGGEKLFF.

CDR3 sequence reads: CASSQETDRGIRATQYF. DNA for the CDR3: TGCGCCAGCAGCCAAGAAACTGACAGGGGGATTCGCGCTACGCAGTATTTT. J is TRBJ2-3 and V is TRBV4-1; 9 positions match TRBD1. The V and J ends lost 0 bases and 8 bases, in that order; junction bases with no gene match: 12. Germline CDR1 is MGHRA and CDR2 is YSYEKL. The CDR3 extends over 17 amino acids.

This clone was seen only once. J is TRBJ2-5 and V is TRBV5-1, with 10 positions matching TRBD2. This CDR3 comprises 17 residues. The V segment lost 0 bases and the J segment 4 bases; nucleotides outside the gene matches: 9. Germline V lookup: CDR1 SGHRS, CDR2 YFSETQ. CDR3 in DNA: TGCGCCAGCAGCTTGGTGTGGCTAGCGGGAGTATTAGAGACCCAGTACTTC. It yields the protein CASSLVWLAGVLETQYF.

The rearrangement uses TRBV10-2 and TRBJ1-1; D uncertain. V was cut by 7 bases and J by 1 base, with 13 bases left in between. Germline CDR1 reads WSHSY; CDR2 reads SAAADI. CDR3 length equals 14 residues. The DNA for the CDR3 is TGCGCCAGCACCAAGACGGACTCGAACACTGAAGCTTTCTTT. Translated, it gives CASTKTDSNTEAFF.

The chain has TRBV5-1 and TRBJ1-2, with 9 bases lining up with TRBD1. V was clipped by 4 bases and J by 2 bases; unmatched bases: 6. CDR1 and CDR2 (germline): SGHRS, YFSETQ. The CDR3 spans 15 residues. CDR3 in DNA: TGCGCCAGCAGCCGAACCGGGACAGGGAACTATGGCTACACCTTC. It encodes CASSRTGTGNYGYTF.

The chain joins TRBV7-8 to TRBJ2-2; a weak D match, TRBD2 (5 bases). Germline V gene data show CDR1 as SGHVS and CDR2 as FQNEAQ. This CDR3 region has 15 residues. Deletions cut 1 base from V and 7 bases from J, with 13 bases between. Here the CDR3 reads CASSLEVGEGGELFF. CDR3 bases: TGTGCCAGCAGCTTAGAGGTAGGTGAGGGCGGGGAGCTGTTTTTT.

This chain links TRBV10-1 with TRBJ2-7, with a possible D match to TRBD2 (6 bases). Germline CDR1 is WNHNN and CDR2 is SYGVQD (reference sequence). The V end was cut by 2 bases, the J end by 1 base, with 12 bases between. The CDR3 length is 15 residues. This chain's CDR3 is CASSEGWRGSYEQYF. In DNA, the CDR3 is TGCGCCAGCAGTGAGGGGTGGAGGGGTTCCTACGAGCAGTACTTC.

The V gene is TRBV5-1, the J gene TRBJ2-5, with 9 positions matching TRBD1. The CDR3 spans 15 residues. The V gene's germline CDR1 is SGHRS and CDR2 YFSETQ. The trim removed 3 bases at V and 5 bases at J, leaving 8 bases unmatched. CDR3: CASSSGQGVWETQYF. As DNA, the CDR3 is TGCGCCAGCAGCTCGGGACAGGGAGTGTGGGAGACCCAGTACTTC.

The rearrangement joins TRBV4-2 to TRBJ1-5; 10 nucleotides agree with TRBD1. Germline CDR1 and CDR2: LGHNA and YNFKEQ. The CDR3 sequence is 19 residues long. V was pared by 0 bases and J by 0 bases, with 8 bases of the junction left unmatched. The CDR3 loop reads CASSQDTGTGDLSNQPQHF. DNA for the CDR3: TGTGCCAGCAGCCAAGATACGGGGACAGGGGACCTTAGCAATCAGCCCCAGCATTTT.

The CDR3 DNA reads TGTGCCAGCTCACCGAACACAGGGCGGATAGCTGAAGCTTTCTTT. This codes for CASSPNTGRIAEAFF. The V call is TRBV18, the J call TRBJ1-1, with D tentatively TRBD1 (6 bases). Germline V gene sequence: CDR1 KGHSH, CDR2 LQKENI. V shed 3 bases and J shed 6 bases, with 17 bases lying between them. There are 15 residues in the CDR3.

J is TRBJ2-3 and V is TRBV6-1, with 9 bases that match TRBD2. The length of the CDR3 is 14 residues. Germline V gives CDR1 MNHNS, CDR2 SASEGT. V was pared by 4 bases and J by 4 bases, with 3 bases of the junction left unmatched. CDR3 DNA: TGTGCCAGCAGTGCAGCGGGGGGAGCAGATACGCAGTATTTT. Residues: CASSAAGGADTQYF.

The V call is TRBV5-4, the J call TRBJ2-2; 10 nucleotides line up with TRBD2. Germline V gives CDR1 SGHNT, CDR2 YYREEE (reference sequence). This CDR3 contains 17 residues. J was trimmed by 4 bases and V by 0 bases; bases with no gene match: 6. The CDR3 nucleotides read TGTGCCAGCAGCTTGGCGGCTAGCGGGAGTTTCACCGGGGAGCTGTTTTTT. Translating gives CASSLAASGSFTGELFF. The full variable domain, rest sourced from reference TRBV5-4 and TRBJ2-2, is ETGVTQSPTHLIKTRGQQVTLRCSSQSGHNTVSWYQQALGQGPQFIFQYYREEENGRGNFPPRFSGLQFPNYSSELNVNALELDDSALYLCASSLAASGSFTGELFFGEGSRLTVL.

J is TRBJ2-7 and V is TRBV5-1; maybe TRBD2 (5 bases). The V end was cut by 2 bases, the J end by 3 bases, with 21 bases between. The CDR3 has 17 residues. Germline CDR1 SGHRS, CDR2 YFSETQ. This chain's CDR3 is CASSFFPTGIQVYEQYF. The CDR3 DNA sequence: TGCGCCAGCAGCTTCTTCCCGACCGGGATACAAGTCTACGAGCAGTACTTC. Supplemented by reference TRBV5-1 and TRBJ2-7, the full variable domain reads KAGVTQTPRYLIKTRGQQVTLSCSPISGHRSVSWYQQTPGQGLQFLFEYFSETQRNKGNFPGRFSGRQFSNSRSEMNVSTLELGDSALYLCASSFFPTGIQVYEQYFGPGTRLTVT.

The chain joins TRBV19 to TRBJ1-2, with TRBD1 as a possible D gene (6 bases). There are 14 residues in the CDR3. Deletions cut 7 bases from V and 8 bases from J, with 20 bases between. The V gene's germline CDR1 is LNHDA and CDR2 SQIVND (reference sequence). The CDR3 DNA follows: TGTGCCAGTAACCGCCAGATTACAGGGCTGGGCTACACCTTC. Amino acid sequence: CASNRQITGLGYTF.

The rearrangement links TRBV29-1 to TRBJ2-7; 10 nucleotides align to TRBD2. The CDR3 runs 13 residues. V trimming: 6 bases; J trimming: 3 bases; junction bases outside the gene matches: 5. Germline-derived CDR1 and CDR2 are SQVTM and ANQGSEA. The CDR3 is CSVIAGGYYEQYF. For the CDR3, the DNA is TGCAGCGTAATAGCGGGGGGTTACTACGAGCAGTACTTC.

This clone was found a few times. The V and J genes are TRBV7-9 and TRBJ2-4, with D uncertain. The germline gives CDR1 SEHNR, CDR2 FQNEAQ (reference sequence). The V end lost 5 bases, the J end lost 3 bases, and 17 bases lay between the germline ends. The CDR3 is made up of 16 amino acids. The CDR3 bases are TGTGCCAGCAGCCTCGCAGCGTCCCCCCTCAAAAACATTCAGTACTTC. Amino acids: CASSLAASPLKNIQYF.

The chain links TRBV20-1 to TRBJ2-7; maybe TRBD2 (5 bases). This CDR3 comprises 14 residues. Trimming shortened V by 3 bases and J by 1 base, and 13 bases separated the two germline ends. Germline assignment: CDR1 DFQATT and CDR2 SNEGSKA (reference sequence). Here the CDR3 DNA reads TGCAGTGCTAGTGCGCGGAGCGGTTCCTACGAGCAGTACTTC. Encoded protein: CSASARSGSYEQYF.

This chain's CDR3 is CASSTTGGGNEQFF. The CDR3 DNA follows: TGTGCCAGTAGTACGACAGGGGGGGGCAATGAGCAGTTCTTC. V and J are TRBV19 and TRBJ2-1; 9 bases fit TRBD1. The CDR3 covers 14 residues. The V segment lost 4 bases and the J segment 6 bases; nucleotides outside the gene matches: 4. Germline-derived CDR1 and CDR2 are LNHDA and SQIVND (reference sequence).

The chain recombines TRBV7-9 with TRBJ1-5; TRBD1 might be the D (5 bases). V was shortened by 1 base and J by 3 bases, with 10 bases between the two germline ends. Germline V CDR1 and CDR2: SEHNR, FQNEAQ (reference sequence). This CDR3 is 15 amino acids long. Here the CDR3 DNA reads TGTGCCAGCAGCTTAGGGGGACTTCCCAATCAGCCCCAGCATTTT. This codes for CASSLGGLPNQPQHF.